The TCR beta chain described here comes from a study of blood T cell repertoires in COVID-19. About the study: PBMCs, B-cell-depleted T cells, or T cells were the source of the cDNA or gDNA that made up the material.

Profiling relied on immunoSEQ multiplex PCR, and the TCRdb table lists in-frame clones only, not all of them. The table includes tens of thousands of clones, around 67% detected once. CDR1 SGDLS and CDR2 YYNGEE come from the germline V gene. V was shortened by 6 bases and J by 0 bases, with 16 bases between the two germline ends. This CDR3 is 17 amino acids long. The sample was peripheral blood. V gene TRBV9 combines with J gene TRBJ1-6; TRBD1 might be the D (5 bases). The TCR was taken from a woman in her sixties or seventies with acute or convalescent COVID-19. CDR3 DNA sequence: TGTGCCAGCAACCGGGACTCCATAAGCTCCTATAATTCACCCCTCCACTTT. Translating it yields CASNRDSISSYNSPLHF.